Listed here is a single T cell receptor (beta chain). What it binds is unknown. The data originate from a study of T-cell reconstitution after alpha-beta-depleted transplantation in children. Whole-study results and caveats: Roughly two months post-transplant, alpha-beta T cells reportedly originated from several hundred graft clones that had expanded. When one year had passed after transplant, most T-cell counts and diversity came from newly produced T cells. Some patients' high day-60 TCRbeta diversity was traced to surviving recipient T cells and thymic progenitors.

This sample's TCRbeta library carried unique molecular identifier barcodes. Each CDR3 protein is one row after TCRdb ran MiXCR on the PCR reads. Of hundreds of thousands of distinct CDR3 sequences in the sample, under 15% were seen once. The specimen was PBMCs, mostly from graft donor cells, collected 360 days after TCRalphabeta/CD19-depleted stem cell transplant. This receptor was identified in a male patient between 5 and 17 years old who had a stem cell transplant for acute myeloid leukemia, so the T cells may come from the graft donor.

The CDR3 DNA follows: TGTGCCACCAGCACCTCGTTTGTTGGAATAATTGGAAACACCATATATTTT. It encodes CATSTSFVGIIGNTIYF. V gene TRBV15 combines with J gene TRBJ1-3; D is unclear. The CDR3 loop spans 17 amino acids. V lost 4 bases to trimming and J lost 3 bases, with 19 bases between them. Germline-derived CDR1 and CDR2 are LNHNV and YYDKDF (reference sequence).